These 12 T cell receptor beta chains share one sample of origin, sequenced in a study of CD8+ T cells in alopecia areata. Treatment here: oral pan-JAK inhibitor, 5-10 mg twice daily. Sequencing templates came from extracted RNA that was reverse transcribed into cDNA. Measured with immunoSEQ multiplex PCR; TCRdb has only the in-frame clones, and not every one. Seen here are some 200,000 clones, 50% to 60% observed once, and the top ten hold approximately 3.3%. This sample comprised CD4+ T cells sorted from blood, obtained at week 4, from a patient treated with tofacitinib. Receptors originate from a human donor with alopecia areata.

V usage is TRBV30 and J usage is TRBJ1-5, with D hard to call. Germline V CDR1 and CDR2: GTSNPN, SVGIG (reference sequence). V was pared by 4 bases and J by 3 bases, with 10 bases between. This CDR3 has 13 residues. The CDR3 loop reads CAWNTIPNQPQHF. CDR3 sequence (DNA): TGTGCCTGGAACACGATTCCCAATCAGCCCCAGCATTTT.

The chain employs TRBV23-1 and TRBJ1-5; tentatively, D is TRBD1 (5 bases). TRBV23-1 is reported as an ORF; its role is uncertain. The CDR3 consists of 15 residues. The V end was cut by 6 bases, the J end by 4 bases, with 16 bases between. The chain's CDR3 is CASRPGSKGNQPQHF. CDR3 sequence (DNA): TGCGCCAGCAGACCGGGGTCGAAGGGGAATCAGCCCCAGCATTTT.

This chain joins TRBV14 and TRBJ1-2; D is unclear. V lost 1 base to trimming and J lost 3 bases, with 6 bases between them. The germline V gene has CDR1 SGHDN and CDR2 FVKESK. This CDR3 has 13 amino acids. The CDR3: CASSQVGHYGYTF. The CDR3 DNA reads TGTGCCAGCAGCCAAGTTGGACACTATGGCTACACCTTC.

This chain uses TRBV2 with TRBJ1-5; 8 nucleotides align to TRBD1. Germline CDR1 is SNHLY and CDR2 is FYNNEI. The CDR3 contains 14 residues. V shed 5 bases, J shed 5 bases, and the junction held 5 bases outside the gene matches. The CDR3 loop is CASSSTGGDQPQHF. The CDR3 DNA reads as TGTGCCAGCAGTTCTACAGGGGGAGATCAGCCCCAGCATTTT.

This clone was recorded a few times. The chain employs TRBV7-9 and TRBJ2-2, with 8 bases that match TRBD1. Germline trimming cut 5 bases from V and 6 bases from J; bases unmatched to any gene: 11. Looked up from germline, CDR1 is SEHNR and CDR2 is FQNEAQ (reference sequence). The CDR3 length is 16 residues. In nucleotides, the CDR3 is TGTGCCAGCAGCCTAACCGGGACAGGCCCCTCCGGGGAGCTGTTTTTT. Translated: CASSLTGTGPSGELFF.

CDR3 nucleotide sequence: TGTGCCAGTAGTCGTCAGGGCCGGAACTCACCCCTCCACTTT. This codes for CASSRQGRNSPLHF. The J gene is TRBJ1-6, the V gene TRBV19; D might be TRBD1 (5 bases). The CDR3 spans 14 residues. CDR1 is LNHDA, CDR2 SQIVND, per germline (reference sequence). The ends were cut back, 5 bases at V and 10 bases at J, with 15 bases in the middle. Using reference TRBV19 and TRBJ1-6 for the parts outside the CDR3, the full variable domain is DGGITQSPKYLFRKEGQNVTLSCEQNLNHDAMYWYRQDPGQGLRLIYYSQIVNDFQKGDIAEGYSVSREKKESFPLTVTSAQKNPTAFYLCASSRQGRNSPLHFGNGTRLTVT.

The rearrangement joins TRBV9 to TRBJ1-1; possible D gene TRBD1, 5 bases. V shed 4 bases and J shed 0 bases, with 13 bases lying between them. Per germline, CDR1 SGDLS and CDR2 YYNGEE. The CDR3 extends over 15 amino acids. CDR3 protein: CASSPRGSLNTEAFF. CDR3 coding DNA: TGTGCCAGCAGCCCCCGGGGCAGCCTGAACACTGAAGCTTTCTTT.

This rearrangement joins TRBV9 to TRBJ2-2; 7 positions match TRBD1. The CDR3 has 15 amino acids. V trimming: 4 bases; J trimming: 3 bases; junction bases outside the gene matches: 6. Per the germline V gene, CDR1 is SGDLS and CDR2 is YYNGEE. CDR3 DNA sequence: TGTGCCAGCAGCACCCGGGACAGCTACACCGGGGAGCTGTTTTTT. Protein: CASSTRDSYTGELFF.

The chain recombines TRBV5-1 with TRBJ2-7; D might be TRBD2 (6 bases). CDR1 and CDR2 from the germline V gene are SGHRS and YFSETQ. The CDR3 is 13 amino acids. The V gene lost 5 bases and the J gene lost 5 bases, with 14 bases spanning the gap. The CDR3 DNA is TGCGCCAGCAGTCTAAGGAGGGAGGACGAGCAGTACTTC. Translating gives CASSLRREDEQYF.

This clone has more than one count but fewer than ten. The V gene is TRBV4-3, the J gene TRBJ2-6, with D possibly matching TRBD1 (5 bases). CDR3 length: 18 residues. With 0 bases removed from V and 0 bases from J, the gap between germline ends came to 12 bases. The germline V gene has CDR1 LGHNA and CDR2 YSLEER. The CDR3 reads CASSQDRVESSGANVLTF. In DNA form, the CDR3 reads TGCGCCAGCAGCCAAGACAGGGTCGAGAGCTCTGGGGCCAACGTCCTGACTTTC.

This clone was seen only a few times. V gene TRBV7-2 combines with J gene TRBJ1-6, with D perhaps matching TRBD1 (6 bases). V was trimmed by 5 bases and J by 10 bases, leaving 12 bases between them. CDR1 is SGHTA, CDR2 FQGNSA, per germline. This CDR3 region has 13 residues. The CDR3 reads CASSLGQFSPLHF. In nucleotides, the CDR3 is TGTGCCAGCAGCCTCGGACAGTTCTCACCCCTCCACTTT.

This clone was picked up a small number of times. V is TRBV6-4 and J is TRBJ1-1; D is uncertain. The V gene lost 3 bases and the J gene lost 2 bases, with 7 bases spanning the gap. Germline V gene lookup returns CDR1 MRHNA and CDR2 SNTAGT. This CDR3 comprises 13 residues. The CDR3 nucleotides read TGTGCCAGCAGTGAGGCCCCTAACACTGAAGCTTTCTTT. Translating it yields CASSEAPNTEAFF.